This T cell receptor (beta chain) was captured by sequencing in a study of shared clonotypes between healthy human individuals. Data came from immunoSEQ multiplex PCR; TCRdb stores just in-frame clones and leaves some out. Of roughly 700,000 clones in the sample, 74% were seen once. Whole-study findings and limits: The study found roughly 5% of naive CD4 clonotypes shared across several donors. Larger richness was generally estimated for naive than memory subsets. Tissues were not sampled, only blood, and their repertoires likely differ.

CDR1 and CDR2 from the germline V gene are MDHEN and SYDVKM. The CDR3 covers 15 residues. V shed 5 bases and J 2 bases; nucleotides not matched to a gene: 8. This clone was recorded a few times. Antigen specificity is unknown. The sequenced sample consisted of memory CD4+ T cells sorted from blood. Subset described: CD45RA-negative fraction. This clonotype was sampled from a woman in her twenties or thirties in good health. The gene calls are TRBV28 and TRBJ1-2; 7 bases line up with TRBD1. The CDR3 coding sequence is TGTGCCAGCAGTCAGCAGGACAGGCCCAACTATGGCTACACCTTC. Translated: CASSQQDRPNYGYTF.